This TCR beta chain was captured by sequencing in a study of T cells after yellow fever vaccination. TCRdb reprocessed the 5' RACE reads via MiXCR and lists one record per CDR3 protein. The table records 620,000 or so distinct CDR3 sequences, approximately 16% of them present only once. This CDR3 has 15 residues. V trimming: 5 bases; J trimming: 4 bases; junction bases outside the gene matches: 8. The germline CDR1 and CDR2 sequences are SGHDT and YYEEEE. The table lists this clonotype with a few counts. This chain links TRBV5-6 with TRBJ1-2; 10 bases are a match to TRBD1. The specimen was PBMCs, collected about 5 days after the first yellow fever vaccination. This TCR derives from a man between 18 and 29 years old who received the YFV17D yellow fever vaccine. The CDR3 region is CASSSPDRGLYGYTF. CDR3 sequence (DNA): TGTGCCAGCAGTTCGCCCGACAGGGGGCTCTATGGCTACACCTTC. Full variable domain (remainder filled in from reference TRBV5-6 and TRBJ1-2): DAGVTQSPTHLIKTRGQQVTLRCSPKSGHDTVSWYQQALGQGPQFIFQYYEEEERQRGNFPDRFSGHQFPNYSSELNVNALLLGDSALYLCASSSPDRGLYGYTFGSGTRLTVV.